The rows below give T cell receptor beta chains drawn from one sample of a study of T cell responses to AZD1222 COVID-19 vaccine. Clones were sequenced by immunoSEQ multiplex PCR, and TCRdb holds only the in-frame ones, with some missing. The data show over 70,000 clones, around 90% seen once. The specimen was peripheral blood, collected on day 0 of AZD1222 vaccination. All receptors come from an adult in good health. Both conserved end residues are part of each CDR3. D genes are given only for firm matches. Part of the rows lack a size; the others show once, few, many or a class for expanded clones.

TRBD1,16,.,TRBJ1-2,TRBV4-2,CASSQDARGRSYGYTF,TGTGCCAGCAGCCAAGATGCAAGGGGGCGGTCCTATGGCTACACCTTC
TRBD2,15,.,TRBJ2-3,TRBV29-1,CSAPGLAGLPDTQYF,TGCAGCGCTCCTGGACTAGCGGGACTCCCAGATACGCAGTATTTT
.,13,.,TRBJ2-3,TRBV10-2,CASTQGGSDTQYF,TGCGCCAGCACCCAGGGAGGTTCAGATACGCAGTATTTT
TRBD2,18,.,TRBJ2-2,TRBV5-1,CASSLGLAGVVGTGELFF,TGCGCCAGCAGCTTGGGGCTAGCGGGAGTAGTAGGCACCGGGGAGCTGTTTTTT
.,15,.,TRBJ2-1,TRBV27,CASTSGGNSYNEQFF,TGTGCCAGCACGTCCGGCGGTAACTCCTACAATGAGCAGTTCTTC
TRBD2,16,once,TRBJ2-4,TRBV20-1,CSVSALGEGAKNIQYF,TGCAGTGTTAGTGCCTTGGGGGAGGGGGCCAAAAACATTCAGTACTTC
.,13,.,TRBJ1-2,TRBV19,CASNPGGDYGYTF,TGTGCCAGTAATCCGGGAGGCGACTATGGCTACACCTTC
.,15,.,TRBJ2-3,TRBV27,CASSPSLISTDTQYF,TGTGCCAGCAGTCCCTCCTTAATTAGCACAGATACGCAGTATTTT
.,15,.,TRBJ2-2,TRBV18,CASSPLRGNTGELFF,TGTGCCAGCTCACCACTGCGGGGGAACACCGGGGAGCTGTTTTTT
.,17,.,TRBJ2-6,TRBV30,CAWSVGGVASGANVLTF,TGTGCCTGGAGTGTAGGCGGGGTGGCCTCTGGGGCCAACGTCCTGACTTTC
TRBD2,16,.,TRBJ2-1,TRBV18,CASSLLAGGDYNEQFF,TGTGCCAGCTCACTCTTGGCGGGAGGCGACTACAATGAGCAGTTCTTC
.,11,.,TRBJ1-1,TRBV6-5,CASTDGPMAFF,TGTGCCAGCACAGACGGTCCGATGGCTTTCTTT
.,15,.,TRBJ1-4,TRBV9,CASSPQARINEKLFF,TGTGCCAGCAGCCCTCAGGCCAGGATAAATGAAAAACTGTTTTTT
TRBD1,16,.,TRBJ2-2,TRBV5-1,CASSSTGTGGTGELFF,TGCGCCAGCAGCTCTACCGGGACAGGGGGTACCGGGGAGCTGTTTTTT
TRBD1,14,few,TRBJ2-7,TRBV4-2,CAIPLGQGDYEQYF,TGTGCCATCCCCCTGGGACAGGGTGACTACGAGCAGTACTTC
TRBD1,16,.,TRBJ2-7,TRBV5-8,CASSIDRGGPLNEQYF,TGTGCCAGCAGCATAGACAGGGGGGGTCCTCTTAACGAGCAGTACTTC
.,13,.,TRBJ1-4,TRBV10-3,CAMRGESNEKLFF,TGTGCCATGAGAGGGGAATCTAATGAAAAACTGTTTTTT
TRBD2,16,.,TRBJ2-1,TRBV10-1,CASSENSGSNYNEQFF,TGCGCCAGCAGTGAGAATAGCGGGAGTAATTACAATGAGCAGTTCTTC
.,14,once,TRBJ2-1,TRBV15,CATSRKQGIDEQFF,TGTGCCACCAGCAGAAAACAGGGAATAGATGAGCAGTTCTTC
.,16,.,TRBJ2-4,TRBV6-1,CASSVEETRPPGIQYF,TGTGCCAGCAGTGTCGAGGAAACTCGACCGCCAGGCATTCAGTACTTC
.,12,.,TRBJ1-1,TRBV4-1,CASSGGDTEAFF,TGCGCCAGCAGCGGGGGAGACACTGAAGCTTTCTTT
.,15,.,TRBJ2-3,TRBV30,CAWRRDTGVTDTQYF,TGTGCCTGGAGACGAGACACGGGAGTAACAGATACGCAGTATTTT
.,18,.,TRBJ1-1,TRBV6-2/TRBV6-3,CASSLTQGVPPMNTEAFF,TGTGCCAGCAGCTTAACACAGGGCGTACCTCCTATGAACACTGAAGCTTTCTTT
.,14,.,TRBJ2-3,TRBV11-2,CASSPGTPRDTQYF,TGTGCCAGCAGCCCGGGGACCCCGAGAGATACGCAGTATTTT
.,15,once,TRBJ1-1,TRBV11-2,CASSLQLGMNTEAFF,TGTGCCAGCAGCTTACAACTGGGCATGAACACTGAAGCTTTCTTT
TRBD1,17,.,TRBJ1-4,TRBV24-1,CATPPGQGGCLGEKLFF,TGTGCCACCCCTCCGGGACAGGGGGGCTGCTTGGGTGAAAAACTGTTTTTT
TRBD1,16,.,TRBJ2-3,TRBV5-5,CASRPPGQEYTDTQYF,TGTGCCAGCAGGCCACCGGGACAGGAGTACACAGATACGCAGTATTTT
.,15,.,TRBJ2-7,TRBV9,CASSVATGNSYEQYF,TGTGCCAGCAGCGTAGCTACGGGCAACTCCTACGAGCAGTACTTC
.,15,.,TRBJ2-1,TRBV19,CASSIGGVDYNEQFF,TGTGCCAGTAGTATAGGTGGAGTGGACTACAATGAGCAGTTCTTC
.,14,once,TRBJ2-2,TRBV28,CASTGTRATGELFF,TGTGCCAGCACCGGGACCCGAGCCACCGGGGAGCTGTTTTTT
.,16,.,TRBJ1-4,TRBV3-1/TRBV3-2,CASSQVGRGRGEKLFF,TGTGCCAGCAGCCAAGTTGGACGGGGCAGGGGTGAAAAACTGTTTTTT
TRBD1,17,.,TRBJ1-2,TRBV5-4,CASSFGGQGARMYGYTF,TGTGCCAGCAGCTTTGGGGGACAGGGGGCGCGAATGTATGGCTACACCTTC
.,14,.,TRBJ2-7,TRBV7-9,CASSPRDASYEQYF,TGTGCCAGCAGCCCACGGGACGCCTCCTACGAGCAGTACTTC
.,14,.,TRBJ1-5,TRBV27,CASSLRGGNQPQHF,TGTGCCAGCAGTTTACGGGGCGGCAATCAGCCCCAGCATTTT
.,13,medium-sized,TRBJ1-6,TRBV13,CASSLGAGSPLHF,TGTGCCAGCAGCCTAGGCGCGGGTTCACCCCTCCACTTT
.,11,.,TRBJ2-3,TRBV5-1,CASSLQEAQYF,TGCGCCAGCAGCTTGCAGGAAGCGCAGTATTTT
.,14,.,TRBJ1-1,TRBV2,CASSLQPMNTEAFF,TGTGCCAGCAGTCTACAGCCTATGAACACTGAAGCTTTCTTT
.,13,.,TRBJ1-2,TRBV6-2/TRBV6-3,CASSPAGFVGYTF,TGTGCCAGCAGTCCGGCGGGGTTCGTGGGCTACACCTTC
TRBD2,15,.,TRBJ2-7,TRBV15,CATSRVGGVTYEQYF,TGTGCCACCAGCAGAGTGGGGGGGGTTACCTACGAGCAGTACTTC
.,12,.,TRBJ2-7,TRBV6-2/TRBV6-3,CASSRGFYEQYF,TGTGCCAGCAGCAGAGGGTTTTACGAGCAGTACTTC
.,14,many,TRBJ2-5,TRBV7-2,CASSPQVVVETQYF,TGTGCCAGCAGCCCCCAGGTCGTCGTGGAGACCCAGTACTTC
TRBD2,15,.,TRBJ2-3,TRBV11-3,CASSLSGGSTDTQYF,TGTGCCAGCAGCTTAAGCGGGGGTAGCACAGATACGCAGTATTTT
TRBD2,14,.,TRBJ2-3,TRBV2,CASSEGSGTDTQYF,TGTGCCAGCAGTGAAGGTAGCGGGACGGATACGCAGTATTTT
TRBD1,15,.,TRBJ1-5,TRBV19,CASIQGGRSNQPQHF,TGTGCCAGTATTCAGGGGGGACGGAGCAATCAGCCCCAGCATTTT
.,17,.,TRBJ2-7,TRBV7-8,CASSLNSGTTVSYEQYF,TGTGCCAGCAGCCTAAACTCCGGGACAACGGTATCCTACGAGCAGTACTTC
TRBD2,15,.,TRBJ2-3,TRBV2,CASKKSGGTTDTQYF,TGTGCCAGCAAAAAATCGGGAGGAACCACAGATACGCAGTATTTT
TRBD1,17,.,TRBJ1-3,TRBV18,CASSPPGTGGAWNTIYF,TGTGCCAGCTCACCACCGGGGACAGGGGGCGCGTGGAACACCATATATTTT
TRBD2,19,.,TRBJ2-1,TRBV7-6,CASSLKALGTSGAYNEQFF,TGTGCCAGCAGCTTGAAGGCACTGGGGACTAGCGGAGCCTACAATGAGCAGTTCTTC
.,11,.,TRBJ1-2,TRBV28,CASRGGYGYTF,TGTGCCAGCAGGGGAGGCTATGGCTACACCTTC